A single sample gave rise to the 6 T cell receptor beta chains below, sequenced in a study of control samples from healthy donors and cancer patients. The data were produced by immunoSEQ multiplex PCR, yet TCRdb's version contains in-frame clones alone and is incomplete. The sample carries 150,000 to 180,000 clones, about 94% recorded once. The sample was blood. These receptors came from a man aged 40-49 years in good health.

The J gene is TRBJ2-1, the V gene TRBV5-1; 8 nucleotides align to TRBD2. The CDR3 is 14 residues long. The V gene end was trimmed by 4 bases and the J gene end by 3 bases; junction bases not matched to a gene: 3. The germline CDR1 and CDR2 sequences are SGHRS and YFSETQ. CDR3 DNA: TGCGCCAGCAGCATTAGCGGGGACTACAATGAGCAGTTCTTC. It specifies CASSISGDYNEQFF. Together with reference TRBV5-1 and TRBJ2-1, the CDR3 gives the full variable domain: KAGVTQTPRYLIKTRGQQVTLSCSPISGHRSVSWYQQTPGQGLQFLFEYFSETQRNKGNFPGRFSGRQFSNSRSEMNVSTLELGDSALYLCASSISGDYNEQFFGPGTRLTVL.

This chain joins TRBV15 and TRBJ1-1, with a tentative D call TRBD1 (6 bases). The V gene's germline CDR1 is LNHNV and CDR2 YYDKDF (reference sequence). The CDR3 is made up of 19 amino acids. V lost 1 base and J lost 0, with 21 bases in between. CDR3 in amino acids: CATSRGGTRVGRMNTEAFF. CDR3 coding DNA: TGTGCCACCAGCAGAGGGGGGACACGGGTCGGTCGGATGAACACTGAAGCTTTCTTT.

V and J are TRBV9 and TRBJ2-6; D is uncertain. This CDR3 spans 13 amino acids. The germline CDR1 and CDR2 sequences are SGDLS and YYNGEE. With 2 bases removed from V and 4 bases from J, the gap between germline ends came to 4 bases. This CDR3 reads CASSVGGANVLTF. The CDR3, as DNA: TGTGCCAGCAGCGTTGGGGGGGCCAACGTCCTGACTTTC.

This clone has only a few counts. The J gene is TRBJ2-6, the V gene TRBV2, with D perhaps matching TRBD2 (6 bases). Trimming left V 8 bases short and J 2 bases short, with 10 bases between. The CDR3 sequence is 14 residues long. Germline V gives CDR1 SNHLY, CDR2 FYNNEI. CDR3 protein: CASLRGTGANVLTF. CDR3 coding DNA: TGTGCCAGCCTTCGGGGGACTGGGGCCAACGTCCTGACTTTC.

The chain uses TRBV15 and TRBJ1-3, with D tentatively TRBD1 (5 bases). The CDR3 has 14 residues. Germline lookup yields CDR1 LNHNV and CDR2 YYDKDF (reference sequence). Trimming stripped 1 base from V and 4 bases from J, with 8 bases between. The CDR3 DNA follows: TGTGCCACCAGCAGAGTGACAGCCGGAAACACCATATATTTT. Encoded protein: CATSRVTAGNTIYF.

The J gene is TRBJ1-4, the V gene TRBV5-1; TRBD1 is a possible D gene (5 bases). The germline V gene encodes CDR1 SGHRS and CDR2 YFSETQ. V was pared by 0 bases and J by 4 bases, with 19 bases between. The CDR3 runs to 18 residues. CDR3 DNA sequence: TGCGCCAGCAGCTTGGCACGGGGCGGGCAAAAGCTTAATGAAAAACTGTTTTTT. This translates into CASSLARGGQKLNEKLFF.